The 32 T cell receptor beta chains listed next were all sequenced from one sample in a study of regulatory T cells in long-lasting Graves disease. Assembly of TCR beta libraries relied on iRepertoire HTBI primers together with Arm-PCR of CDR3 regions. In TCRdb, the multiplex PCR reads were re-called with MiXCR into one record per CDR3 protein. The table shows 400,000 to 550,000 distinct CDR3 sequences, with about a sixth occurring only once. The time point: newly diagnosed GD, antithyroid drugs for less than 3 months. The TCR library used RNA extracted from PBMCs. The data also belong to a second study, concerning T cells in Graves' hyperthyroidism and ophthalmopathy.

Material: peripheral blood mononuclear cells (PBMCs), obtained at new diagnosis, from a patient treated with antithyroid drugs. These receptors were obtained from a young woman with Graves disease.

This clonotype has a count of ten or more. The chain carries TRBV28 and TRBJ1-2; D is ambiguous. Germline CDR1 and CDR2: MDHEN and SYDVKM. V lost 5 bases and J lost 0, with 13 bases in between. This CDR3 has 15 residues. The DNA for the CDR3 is TGTGCCAGCAGTGGCGGGTACCGTCCTAACTATGGCTACACCTTC. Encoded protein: CASSGGYRPNYGYTF.

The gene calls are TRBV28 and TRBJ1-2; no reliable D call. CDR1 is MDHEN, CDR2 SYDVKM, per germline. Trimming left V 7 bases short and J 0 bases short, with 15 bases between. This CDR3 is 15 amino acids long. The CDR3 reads CASTLLGDANYGYTF. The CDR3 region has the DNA TGTGCCAGCACCCTCCTGGGAGACGCTAACTATGGCTACACCTTC.

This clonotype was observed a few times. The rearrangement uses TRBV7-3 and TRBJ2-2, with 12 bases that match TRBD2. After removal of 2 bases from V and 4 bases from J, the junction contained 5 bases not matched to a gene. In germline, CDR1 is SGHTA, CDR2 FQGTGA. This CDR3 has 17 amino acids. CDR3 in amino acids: CASSLDPGLAGTGELFF. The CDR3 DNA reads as TGTGCCAGCAGCTTAGATCCGGGACTAGCGGGCACCGGGGAGCTGTTTTTT.

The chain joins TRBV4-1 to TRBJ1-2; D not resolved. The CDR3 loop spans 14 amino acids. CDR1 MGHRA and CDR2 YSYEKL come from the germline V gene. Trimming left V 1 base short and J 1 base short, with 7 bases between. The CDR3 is CASSQVRNNYGYTF. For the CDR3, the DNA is TGCGCCAGCAGCCAAGTTAGGAATAACTATGGCTACACCTTC.

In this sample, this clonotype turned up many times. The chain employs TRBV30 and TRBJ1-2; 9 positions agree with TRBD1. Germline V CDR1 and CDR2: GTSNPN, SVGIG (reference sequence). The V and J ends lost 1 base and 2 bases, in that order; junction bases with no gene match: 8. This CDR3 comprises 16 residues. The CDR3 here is CAWSGQGQGRNYGYTF. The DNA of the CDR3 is TGTGCCTGGAGTGGACAAGGACAGGGGCGCAACTATGGCTACACCTTC.

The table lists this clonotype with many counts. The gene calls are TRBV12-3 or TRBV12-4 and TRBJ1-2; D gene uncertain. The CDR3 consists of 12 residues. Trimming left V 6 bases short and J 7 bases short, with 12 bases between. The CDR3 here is CASSSPSAGYTF. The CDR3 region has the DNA TGTGCCAGCAGCTCCCCCTCGGCTGGCTACACCTTC.

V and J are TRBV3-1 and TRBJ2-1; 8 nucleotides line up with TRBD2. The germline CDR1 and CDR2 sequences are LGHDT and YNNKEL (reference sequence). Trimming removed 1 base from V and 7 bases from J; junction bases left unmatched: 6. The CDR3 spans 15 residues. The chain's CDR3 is CASSQGLGGGNEQFF. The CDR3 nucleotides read TGTGCCAGCAGCCAAGGACTAGGCGGGGGGAATGAGCAGTTCTTC.

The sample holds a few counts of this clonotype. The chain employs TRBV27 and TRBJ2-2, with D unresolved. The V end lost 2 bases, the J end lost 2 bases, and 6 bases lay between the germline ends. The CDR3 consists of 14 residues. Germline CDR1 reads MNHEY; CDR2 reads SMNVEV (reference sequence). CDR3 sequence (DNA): TGTGCCAGCAGTTTACAGTACAACACCGGGGAGCTGTTTTTT. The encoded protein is CASSLQYNTGELFF.

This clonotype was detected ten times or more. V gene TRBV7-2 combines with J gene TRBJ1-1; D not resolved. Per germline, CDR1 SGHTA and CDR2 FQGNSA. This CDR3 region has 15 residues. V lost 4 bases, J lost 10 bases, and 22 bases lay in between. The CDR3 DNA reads TGTGCCAGCAGCTCCTCGGAGACATCCATGCGATCAGCTTTCTTT. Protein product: CASSSSETSMRSAFF.

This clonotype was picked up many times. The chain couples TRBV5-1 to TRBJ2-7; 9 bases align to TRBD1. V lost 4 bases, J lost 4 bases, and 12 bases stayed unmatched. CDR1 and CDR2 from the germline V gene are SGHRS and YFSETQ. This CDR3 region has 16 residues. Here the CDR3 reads CASSQRRGQGSYEQYF. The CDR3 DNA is TGCGCCAGCAGCCAGAGACGGGGACAGGGCTCGTACGAGCAGTACTTC.

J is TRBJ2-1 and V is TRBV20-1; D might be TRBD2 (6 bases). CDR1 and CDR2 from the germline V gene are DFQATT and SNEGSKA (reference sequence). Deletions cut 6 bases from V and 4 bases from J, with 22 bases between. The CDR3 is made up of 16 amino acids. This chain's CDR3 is CSAPGWGVELYNEQFF. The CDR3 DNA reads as TGCAGTGCGCCCGGGTGGGGGGTTGAACTATACAATGAGCAGTTCTTC.

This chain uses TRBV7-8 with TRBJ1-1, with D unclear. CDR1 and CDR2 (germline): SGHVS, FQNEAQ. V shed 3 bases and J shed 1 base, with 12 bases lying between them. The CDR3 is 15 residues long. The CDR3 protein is CASSFADYRNTEAFF. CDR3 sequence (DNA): TGTGCCAGCAGCTTCGCCGACTACCGGAACACTGAAGCTTTCTTT.

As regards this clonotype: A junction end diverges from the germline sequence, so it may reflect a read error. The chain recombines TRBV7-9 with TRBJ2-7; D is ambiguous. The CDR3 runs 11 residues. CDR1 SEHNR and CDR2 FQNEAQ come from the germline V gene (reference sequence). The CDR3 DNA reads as TGTGCCACCAGCTTAGGTTACGAGCAGTACTTC. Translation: CATSLGYEQYF.

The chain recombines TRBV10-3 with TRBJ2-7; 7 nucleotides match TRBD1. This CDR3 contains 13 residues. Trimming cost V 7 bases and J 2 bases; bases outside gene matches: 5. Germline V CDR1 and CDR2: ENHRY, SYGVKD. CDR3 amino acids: CAITQGDPYEQYF. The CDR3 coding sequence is TGTGCCATCACCCAGGGGGACCCCTACGAGCAGTACTTC.

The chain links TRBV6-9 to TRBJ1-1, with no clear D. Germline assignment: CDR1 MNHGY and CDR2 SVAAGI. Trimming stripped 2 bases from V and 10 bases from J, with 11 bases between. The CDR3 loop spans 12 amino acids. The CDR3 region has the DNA TGTGCCAGCAGTTATGGGGAAGGTGGAGCTTTCTTT. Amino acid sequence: CASSYGEGGAFF.

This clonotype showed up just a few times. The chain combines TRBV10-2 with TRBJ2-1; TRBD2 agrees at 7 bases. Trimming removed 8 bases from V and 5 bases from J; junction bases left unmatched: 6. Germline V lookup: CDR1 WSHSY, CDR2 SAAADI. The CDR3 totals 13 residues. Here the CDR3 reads CASSGGANNEQFF. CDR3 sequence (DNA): TGCGCCAGCTCGGGAGGCGCTAACAATGAGCAGTTCTTC.

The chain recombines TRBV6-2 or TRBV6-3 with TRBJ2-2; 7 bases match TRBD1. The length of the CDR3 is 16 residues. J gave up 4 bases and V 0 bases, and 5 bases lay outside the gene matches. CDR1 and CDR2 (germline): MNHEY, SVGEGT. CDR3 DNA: TGTGCCAGCAGTTACTCGGGACAGATCGGCACCGGGGAGCTGTTTTTT. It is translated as CASSYSGQIGTGELFF.

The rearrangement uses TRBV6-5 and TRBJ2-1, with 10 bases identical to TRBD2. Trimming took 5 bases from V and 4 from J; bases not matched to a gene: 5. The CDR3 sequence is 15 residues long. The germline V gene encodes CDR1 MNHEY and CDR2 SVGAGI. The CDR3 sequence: CASSGGLAVYNEQFF. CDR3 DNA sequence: TGTGCCAGCAGTGGTGGACTAGCGGTATACAATGAGCAGTTCTTC.

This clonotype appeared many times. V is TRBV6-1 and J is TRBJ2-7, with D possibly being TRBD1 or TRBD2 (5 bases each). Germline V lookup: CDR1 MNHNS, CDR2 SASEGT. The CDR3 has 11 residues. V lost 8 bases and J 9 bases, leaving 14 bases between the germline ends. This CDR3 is CASLSGRTQYF. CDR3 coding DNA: TGTGCCAGCCTCTCGGGGCGTACGCAGTACTTC.

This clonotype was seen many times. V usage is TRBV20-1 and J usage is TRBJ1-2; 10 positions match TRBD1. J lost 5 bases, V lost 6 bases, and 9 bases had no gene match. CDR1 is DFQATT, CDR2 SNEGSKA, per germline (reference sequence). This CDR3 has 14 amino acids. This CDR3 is CSAKKTGGRYGYTF. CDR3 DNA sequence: TGCAGTGCCAAGAAGACAGGGGGCAGGTATGGCTACACCTTC.

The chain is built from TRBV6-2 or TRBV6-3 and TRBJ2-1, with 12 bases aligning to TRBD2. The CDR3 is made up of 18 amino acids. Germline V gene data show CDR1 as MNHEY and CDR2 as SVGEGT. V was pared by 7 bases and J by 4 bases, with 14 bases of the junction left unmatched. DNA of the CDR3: TGTGCCAGCACCTTGCGGACAGATGGACTAGCGGGGTACAATGAGCAGTTCTTC. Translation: CASTLRTDGLAGYNEQFF.

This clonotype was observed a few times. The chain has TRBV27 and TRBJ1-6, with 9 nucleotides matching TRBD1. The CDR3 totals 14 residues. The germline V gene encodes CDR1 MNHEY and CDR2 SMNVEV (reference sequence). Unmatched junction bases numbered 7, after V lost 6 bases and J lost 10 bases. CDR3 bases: TGTGCCAGCAGGGTGACAGGGGGAGTCTCACCCCTCCACTTT. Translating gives CASRVTGGVSPLHF.

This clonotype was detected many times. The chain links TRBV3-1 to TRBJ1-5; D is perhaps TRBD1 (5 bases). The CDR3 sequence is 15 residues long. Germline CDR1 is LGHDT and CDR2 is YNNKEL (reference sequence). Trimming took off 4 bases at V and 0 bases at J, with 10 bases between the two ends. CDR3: CASSPDTTSNQPQHF. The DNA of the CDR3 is TGTGCCAGCAGCCCGGACACCACTAGCAATCAGCCCCAGCATTTT.

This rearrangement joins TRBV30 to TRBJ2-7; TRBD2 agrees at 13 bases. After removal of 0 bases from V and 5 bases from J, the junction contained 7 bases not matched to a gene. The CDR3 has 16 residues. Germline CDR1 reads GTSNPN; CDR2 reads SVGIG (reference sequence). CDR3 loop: CAWSVLAGGPFNEQYF. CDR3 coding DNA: TGTGCCTGGAGTGTACTAGCGGGAGGGCCGTTTAACGAGCAGTACTTC. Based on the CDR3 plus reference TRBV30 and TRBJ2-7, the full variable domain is SQTIHQWPATLVQPVGSPLSLECTVEGTSNPNLYWYRQAAGRGLQLLFYSVGIGQISSEVPQNLSASRPQDRQFILSSKKLLLSDSGFYLCAWSVLAGGPFNEQYFGPGTRLTVT.

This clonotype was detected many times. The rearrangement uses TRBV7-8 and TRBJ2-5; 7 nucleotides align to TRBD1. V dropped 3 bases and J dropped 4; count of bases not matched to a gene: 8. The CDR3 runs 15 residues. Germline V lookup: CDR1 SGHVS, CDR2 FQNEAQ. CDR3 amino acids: CASSFNTGAGETQYF. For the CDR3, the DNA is TGTGCCAGCAGCTTCAATACAGGGGCGGGAGAGACCCAGTACTTC.

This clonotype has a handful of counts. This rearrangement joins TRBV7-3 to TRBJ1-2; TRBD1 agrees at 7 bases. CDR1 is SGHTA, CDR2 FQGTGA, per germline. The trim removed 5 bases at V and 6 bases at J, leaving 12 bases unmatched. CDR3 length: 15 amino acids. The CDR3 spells CASSPRQGILDGYTF. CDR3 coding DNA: TGTGCCAGCAGCCCCCGACAGGGAATCTTGGATGGCTACACCTTC.

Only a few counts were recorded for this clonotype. The CDR3 coding sequence is TGTGCCAGCAGTTTACTAGCGGGAGTGGGTACGCAGTATTTT. Amino acids: CASSLLAGVGTQYF. This chain connects TRBV12-3 or TRBV12-4 to TRBJ2-3; TRBD2 agrees at 10 bases. Germline trimming cut 2 bases from V and 8 bases from J; bases unmatched to any gene: 4. The CDR3 extends over 14 amino acids.

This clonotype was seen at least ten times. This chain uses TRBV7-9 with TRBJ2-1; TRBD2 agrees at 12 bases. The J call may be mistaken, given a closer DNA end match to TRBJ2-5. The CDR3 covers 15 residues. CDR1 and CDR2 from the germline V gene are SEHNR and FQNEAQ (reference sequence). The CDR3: CASSLWTSGEETQYF. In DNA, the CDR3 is TGTGCCAGCAGCTTATGGACTAGCGGGGAAGAGACCCAGTACTTC.

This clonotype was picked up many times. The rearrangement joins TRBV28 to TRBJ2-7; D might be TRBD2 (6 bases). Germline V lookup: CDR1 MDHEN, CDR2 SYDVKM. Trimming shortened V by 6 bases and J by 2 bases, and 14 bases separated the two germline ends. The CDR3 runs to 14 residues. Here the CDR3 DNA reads TGTGCCAGCAGGGCGGGACTTGAACCCTACGAGCAGTACTTC. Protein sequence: CASRAGLEPYEQYF.

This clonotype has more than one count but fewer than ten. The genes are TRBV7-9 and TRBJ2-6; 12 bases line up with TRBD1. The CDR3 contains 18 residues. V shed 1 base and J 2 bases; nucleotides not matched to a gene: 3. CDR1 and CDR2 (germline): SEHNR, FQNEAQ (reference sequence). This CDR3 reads CASSLGDRGRTGANVLTF. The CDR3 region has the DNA TGTGCCAGCAGCTTAGGGGACAGGGGGCGAACTGGGGCCAACGTCCTGACTTTC.

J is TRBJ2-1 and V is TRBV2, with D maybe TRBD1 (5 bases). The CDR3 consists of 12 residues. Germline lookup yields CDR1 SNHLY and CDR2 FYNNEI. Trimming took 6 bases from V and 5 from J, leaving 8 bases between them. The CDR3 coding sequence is TGTGCCAGCAGACAGGCCAACAATGAGCAGTTCTTC. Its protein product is CASRQANNEQFF.

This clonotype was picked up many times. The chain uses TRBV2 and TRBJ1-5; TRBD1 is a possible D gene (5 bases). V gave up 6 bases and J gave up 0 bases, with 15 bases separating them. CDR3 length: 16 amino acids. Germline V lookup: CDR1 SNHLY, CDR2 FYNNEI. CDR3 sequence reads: CASSGREWDSNQPQHF. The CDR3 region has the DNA TGTGCCAGCAGCGGCAGGGAGTGGGATAGCAATCAGCCCCAGCATTTT.